This T cell receptor (beta chain) was recorded in a study of T cell responses to AZD1222 COVID-19 vaccine. The wider study: Recipients boosted at about 4 weeks or about 12 weeks are pooled. Broader study findings: Baseline serostatus was positive in only six AZD1222 recipients. Spike-specific TCR breadth and depth went up after people got two AZD1222 doses. Per reports, nearly half of all spike-specific TCRs target regions that are unmutated in variants.

The germline V and J ends were trimmed by 2 bases and 3 bases, with 10 bases remaining between them. The CDR3 is 13 residues long. In germline, CDR1 is SQVTM, CDR2 ANQGSEA. As for this clone: What it recognizes is unknown.

Using immunoSEQ multiplex PCR, the repertoire was profiled, and TCRdb retains in-frame clones only, with some absent. This sample yields approximately 120,000 clones, of which around 90% are seen a single time; around 7% belongs to the top ten. This TCR derives from an adult in good health. This chain uses TRBV29-1 with TRBJ1-1; D gene unclear. The source material was peripheral blood, sampled on day 0 of AZD1222 vaccination. CDR3 sequence reads: CSVEIAEDTEAFF. In DNA form, the CDR3 reads TGCAGCGTTGAAATAGCTGAGGACACTGAAGCTTTCTTT.